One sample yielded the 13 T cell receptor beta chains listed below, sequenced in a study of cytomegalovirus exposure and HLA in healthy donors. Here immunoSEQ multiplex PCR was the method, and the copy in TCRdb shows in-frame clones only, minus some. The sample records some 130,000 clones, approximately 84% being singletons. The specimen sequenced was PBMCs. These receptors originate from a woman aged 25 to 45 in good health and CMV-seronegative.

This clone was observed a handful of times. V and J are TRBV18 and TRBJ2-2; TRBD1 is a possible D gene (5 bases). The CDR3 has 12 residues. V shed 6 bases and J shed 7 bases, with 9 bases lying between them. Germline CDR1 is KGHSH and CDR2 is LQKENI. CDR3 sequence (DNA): TGTGCCAGCTCCCTCCAGGGCGGGGAGCTGTTTTTT. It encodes CASSLQGGELFF.

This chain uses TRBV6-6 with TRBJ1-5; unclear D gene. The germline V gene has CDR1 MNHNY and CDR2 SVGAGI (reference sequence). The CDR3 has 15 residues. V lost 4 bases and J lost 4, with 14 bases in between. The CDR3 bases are TGTGCCAGCAGTTCCCCCAGCGGGCGGAATCAGCCCCAGCATTTT. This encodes CASSSPSGRNQPQHF.

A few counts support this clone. The CDR3, as DNA: TGTGCCATCACCTTGACAGCAGCTAACTATGGCTACACCTTC. It encodes CAITLTAANYGYTF. V gene TRBV10-3 combines with J gene TRBJ1-2, with a weak D call TRBD1 (5 bases). The germline V and J ends were trimmed by 7 bases and 0 bases, with 12 bases remaining between them. This CDR3 has 14 residues. Germline CDR1 is ENHRY and CDR2 is SYGVKD.

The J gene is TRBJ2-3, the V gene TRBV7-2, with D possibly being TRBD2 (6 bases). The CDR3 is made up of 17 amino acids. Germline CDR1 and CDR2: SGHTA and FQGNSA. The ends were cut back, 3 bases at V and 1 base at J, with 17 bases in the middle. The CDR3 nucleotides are TGTGCCAGCAGCTTTTCCGGGGGTTTACTCGGCACAGATACGCAGTATTTT. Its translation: CASSFSGGLLGTDTQYF. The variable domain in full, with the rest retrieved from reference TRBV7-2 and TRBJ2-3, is GAGVSQSPSNKVTEKGKDVELRCDPISGHTALYWYRQSLGQGLEFLIYFQGNSAPDKSGLPSDRFSAERTGGSVSTLTIQRTQQEDSAVYLCASSFSGGLLGTDTQYFGPGTRLTVL.

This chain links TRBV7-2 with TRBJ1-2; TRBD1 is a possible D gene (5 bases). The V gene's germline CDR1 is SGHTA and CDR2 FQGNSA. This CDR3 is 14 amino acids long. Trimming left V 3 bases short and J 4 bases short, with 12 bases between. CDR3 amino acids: CASSFDSETYGYTF. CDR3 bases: TGTGCCAGCAGCTTTGACAGCGAGACCTATGGCTACACCTTC.

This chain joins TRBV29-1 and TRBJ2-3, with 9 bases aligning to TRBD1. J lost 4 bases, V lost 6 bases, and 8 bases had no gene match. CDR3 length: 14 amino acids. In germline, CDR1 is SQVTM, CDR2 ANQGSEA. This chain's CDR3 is CSVNRDRVADTQYF. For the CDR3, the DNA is TGCAGCGTCAATCGGGACAGGGTTGCAGATACGCAGTATTTT.

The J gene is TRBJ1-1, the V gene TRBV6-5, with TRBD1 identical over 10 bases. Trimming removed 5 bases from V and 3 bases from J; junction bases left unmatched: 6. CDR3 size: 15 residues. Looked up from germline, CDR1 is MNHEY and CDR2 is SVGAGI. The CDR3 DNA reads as TGTGCCAGCAGTGGTGGGACAGGGGCTTACACTGAAGCTTTCTTT. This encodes CASSGGTGAYTEAFF.

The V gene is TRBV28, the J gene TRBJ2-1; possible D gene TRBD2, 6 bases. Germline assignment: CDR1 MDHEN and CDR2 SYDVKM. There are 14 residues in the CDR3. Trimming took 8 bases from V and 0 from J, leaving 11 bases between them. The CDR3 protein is CASGIGGSYNEQFF. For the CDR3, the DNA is TGTGCCAGCGGTATCGGGGGCTCCTACAATGAGCAGTTCTTC.

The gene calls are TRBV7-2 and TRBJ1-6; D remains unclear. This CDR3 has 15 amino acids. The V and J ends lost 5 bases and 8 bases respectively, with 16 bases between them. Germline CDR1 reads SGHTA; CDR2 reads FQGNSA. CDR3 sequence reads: CASSPRSLRDSPLHF. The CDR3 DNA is TGTGCCAGCAGCCCGAGGAGCCTCCGCGATTCACCCCTCCACTTT.

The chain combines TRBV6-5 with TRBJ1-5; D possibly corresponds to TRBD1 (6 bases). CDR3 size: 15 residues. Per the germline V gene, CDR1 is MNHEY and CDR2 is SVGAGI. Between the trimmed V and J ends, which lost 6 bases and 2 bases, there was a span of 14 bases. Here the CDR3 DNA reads TGTGCCAGCAGCAGGGGCCAACGGGGCAATCAGCCCCAGCATTTT. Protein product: CASSRGQRGNQPQHF.

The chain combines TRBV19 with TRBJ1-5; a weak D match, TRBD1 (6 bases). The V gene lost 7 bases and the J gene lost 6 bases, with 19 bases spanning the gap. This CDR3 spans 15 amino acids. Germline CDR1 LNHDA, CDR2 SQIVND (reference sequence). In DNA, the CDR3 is TGTGCCAGTACCTATTCCCGCAGGGGAGTTCAGCCCCAGCATTTT. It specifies CASTYSRRGVQPQHF.

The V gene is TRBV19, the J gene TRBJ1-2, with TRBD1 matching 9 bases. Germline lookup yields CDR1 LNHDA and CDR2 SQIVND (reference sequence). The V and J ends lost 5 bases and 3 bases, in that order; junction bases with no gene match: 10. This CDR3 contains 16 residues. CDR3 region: CASSSSGTGTYYGYTF. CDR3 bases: TGTGCCAGTAGTTCTTCCGGGACAGGGACATACTATGGCTACACCTTC.

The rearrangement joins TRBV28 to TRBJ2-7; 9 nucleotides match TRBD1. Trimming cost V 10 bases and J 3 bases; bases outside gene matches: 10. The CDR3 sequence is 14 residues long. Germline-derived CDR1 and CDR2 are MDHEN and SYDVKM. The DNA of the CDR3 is TGTGCCACCTATTCGCCGGGACAGGGCTACGAGCAGTACTTC. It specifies CATYSPGQGYEQYF.